The rows below give T cell receptor beta chains drawn from one sample of a study of blood T cell repertoires in COVID-19. TCRdb's copy holds only in-frame clones and misses some; the assay was immunoSEQ multiplex PCR. In the table there are roughly 63,000 clones, less than 80% of which are singletons. What was sequenced was peripheral blood. Receptors originate from a human donor in a cohort sampled during active COVID-19. Each CDR3 is given with its conserved first and last residue. Fields, in order: V gene, J gene, D gene, CDR3 protein, CDR3 DNA. The D gene is left open where the match is weak.

V: TRBV24-1
J: TRBJ2-1
D: NA
CDR3: CATSDRGVGSSYNEQFF
DNA: TGTGCCACCAGTGATCGCGGGGTAGGGAGCTCCTACAATGAGCAGTTCTTC

V: TRBV7-2
J: TRBJ2-2
D: TRBD2
CDR3: CASSSRNRAGGTGELFF
DNA: TGTGCCAGCAGCAGCCGAAACAGGGCGGGAGGTACCGGGGAGCTGTTTTTT

V: TRBV4-3
J: TRBJ2-3
D: NA
CDR3: CASSQVRAGLGDTQYF
DNA: TGCGCCAGCAGCCAAGTCCGTGCGGGGCTGGGAGATACGCAGTATTTT

V: TRBV6-2/TRBV6-3
J: TRBJ2-7
D: TRBD1
CDR3: CASSPTRDSPSYEQYF
DNA: TGTGCCAGCAGTCCAACCCGGGACAGTCCTTCCTACGAGCAGTACTTC

V: TRBV24-1
J: TRBJ2-5
D: TRBD2
CDR3: CATSDLAGLGSTRQETQYF
DNA: TGTGCCACCAGTGATTTAGCGGGGCTCGGGTCAACAAGACAAGAGACCCAGTACTTC

V: TRBV6-2/TRBV6-3
J: TRBJ2-1
D: NA
CDR3: CASSFSRRDEQFF
DNA: TGTGCCAGCAGTTTCTCCCGGCGGGATGAGCAGTTCTTC

V: TRBV6-4
J: TRBJ2-1
D: NA
CDR3: CASSDSDGYNEQFF
DNA: TGTGCCAGCAGTGACTCAGACGGGTACAATGAGCAGTTCTTC

V: TRBV30
J: TRBJ1-5
D: NA
CDR3: CAWRGHGGGNQPQHF
DNA: TGTGCCTGGAGGGGCCACGGAGGGGGCAATCAGCCCCAGCATTTT

V: TRBV19
J: TRBJ1-4
D: TRBD1
CDR3: CANLDRAELEKLFF
DNA: TGTGCCAACTTAGACAGGGCTGAATTGGAAAAACTGTTTTTT

V: TRBV27
J: TRBJ2-7
D: TRBD1
CDR3: CASSRDRAAYEQYF
DNA: TGTGCCAGCAGTCGGGACAGGGCTGCCTACGAGCAGTACTTC

V: TRBV5-1
J: TRBJ2-5
D: NA
CDR3: CASSFGGGETQYF
DNA: TGCGCCAGCAGCTTCGGAGGGGGCGAGACCCAGTACTTC

V: TRBV5-1
J: TRBJ2-1
D: TRBD2
CDR3: CASMLEGGANEQFF
DNA: TGCGCCAGCATGCTTGAGGGAGGGGCCAATGAGCAGTTCTTC

V: TRBV10-3
J: TRBJ2-7
D: NA
CDR3: CAISDQRVAYEQYF
DNA: TGTGCCATCAGTGATCAGCGGGTCGCCTACGAGCAGTACTTC

V: TRBV9
J: TRBJ1-2
D: TRBD1
CDR3: CASSVDRGDGYTF
DNA: TGTGCCAGCAGCGTAGACAGGGGAGATGGCTACACCTTC

V: TRBV11-2
J: TRBJ2-1
D: NA
CDR3: CASSLLGSLYNEQFF
DNA: TGTGCCAGCAGCTTATTAGGGAGTCTATACAATGAGCAGTTCTTC

V: TRBV6-5
J: TRBJ2-7
D: NA
CDR3: CASSLTQGKYEQYF
DNA: TGTGCCAGCAGTTTGACCCAGGGGAAATACGAGCAGTACTTC